These 19 T cell receptor beta chains were all obtained from the same sample, sequenced in a study of cytotoxic CD8 clonotypes in ibrutinib-treated CLL (TCRdb year 2021). The library was made by the immunoSEQ multiplex PCR assay. TCRdb provides this immuneACCESS table in a form limited to in-frame rearrangements. Some clones are lacking; in checked studies, under half of them reflect an unresolved V gene, and why the rest are absent is not known. The sample data list 35,000 to 45,000 clones, and about 47% of these were observed just once. The top ten clonotypes cover approximately 17% of the sample. This specimen consisted of PBMCs, obtained before ibrutinib treatment. The receptors originated from a human donor with chronic lymphocytic leukemia.

The chain recombines TRBV30 with TRBJ2-7; D not resolved. The length of the CDR3 is 13 residues. The germline V gene has CDR1 GTSNPN and CDR2 SVGIG (reference sequence). Trimming removed 2 bases from V and 7 bases from J, with 15 bases in between. Here the CDR3 DNA reads TGTGCCTGGAGTTCGTCCTTGGACGGTGAGCAGTACTTC. Translation gives CAWSSSLDGEQYF.

Only a few counts were recorded for this clone. V usage is TRBV6-5 and J usage is TRBJ2-1; D unresolved. The CDR3 has 14 residues. Germline CDR1 reads MNHEY; CDR2 reads SVGAGI. The V end was cut by 5 bases, the J end by 4 bases, with 12 bases between. The CDR3: CASSALQFYNEQFF. The CDR3 DNA sequence: TGTGCCAGCAGTGCCCTACAGTTTTACAATGAGCAGTTCTTC.

This clone came up a few times. This sequence joins TRBV27 and TRBJ2-6; D is undetermined. CDR3 length equals 15 residues. Germline CDR1 reads MNHEY; CDR2 reads SMNVEV (reference sequence). V lost 4 bases, J lost 0 bases, and 7 bases lay in between. Written as DNA, the CDR3 is TGTGCCAGCAGTTCCCGTGTCTCTGGGGCCAACGTCCTGACTTTC. Translating it yields CASSSRVSGANVLTF. Together with reference TRBV27 and TRBJ2-6, the CDR3 gives the full variable domain: EAQVTQNPRYLITVTGKKLTVTCSQNMNHEYMSWYRQDPGLGLRQIYYSMNVEVTDKGDVPEGYKVSRKEKRNFPLILESPSPNQTSLYFCASSSRVSGANVLTFGAGSRLTVL.

The sample holds many counts of this clone. The chain uses TRBV4-1 and TRBJ2-3, with D perhaps given as TRBD1 or TRBD2 (5 bases each). CDR1 and CDR2 from the germline V gene are MGHRA and YSYEKL. V lost 0 bases and J 4 bases, leaving 17 bases between the germline ends. The CDR3 is 17 residues long. CDR3 DNA sequence: TGCGCCAGCAGCCAAGACCCATGGCAGGGAGTTGCAGATACGCAGTATTTT. Protein sequence: CASSQDPWQGVADTQYF.

This clone was seen only a few times. V gene TRBV5-6 combines with J gene TRBJ1-2, with 8 nucleotides matching TRBD1. Germline values: CDR1 SGHDT, CDR2 YYEEEE. CDR3 length: 15 residues. The V and J ends lost 4 bases and 0 bases, in that order; junction bases with no gene match: 5. CDR3 nucleotides: TGTGCCAGCAGCAGAATACAGGGGGCTAACTATGGCTACACCTTC. Protein: CASSRIQGANYGYTF.

This clone was counted between two and nine times. V usage is TRBV19 and J usage is TRBJ1-2; 10 bases agree with TRBD1. J was trimmed by 6 bases and V by 6 bases; bases with no gene match: 4. The CDR3 is 13 residues long. Per the germline V gene, CDR1 is LNHDA and CDR2 is SQIVND (reference sequence). In DNA form, the CDR3 reads TGTGCCAGTAGCCCCGGGACAGGGGATGGCTACACCTTC. Translation gives CASSPGTGDGYTF.

This clone has just one count. The chain recombines TRBV2 with TRBJ2-4; D gene unclear. Germline V gives CDR1 SNHLY, CDR2 FYNNEI. The length of the CDR3 is 14 residues. The V end was cut by 6 bases, the J end by 5 bases, with 14 bases between. For the CDR3, the DNA is TGTGCCAGCAGCCCGACGCCAGCGCAAAACATTCAGTACTTC. Its translation is CASSPTPAQNIQYF. Together with reference TRBV2 and TRBJ2-4, the CDR3 gives the full variable domain: EPEVTQTPSHQVTQMGQEVILRCVPISNHLYFYWYRQILGQKVEFLVSFYNNEISEKSEIFDDQFSVERPDGSNFTLKIRSTKLEDSAMYFCASSPTPAQNIQYFGAGTRLSVL.

Only a few counts were recorded for this clone. The V call is TRBV19, the J call TRBJ2-3; tentatively, D is TRBD2 (6 bases). Trimming shortened V by 8 bases and J by 14 bases, and 14 bases separated the two germline ends. The CDR3 has 10 amino acids. Germline CDR1 and CDR2: LNHDA and SQIVND (reference sequence). The CDR3, as DNA: TGTGCCAGTGGAGGCCAGCGGGCGTATTTT. The encoded protein is CASGGQRAYF.

The sample holds a few counts of this clone. This chain uses TRBV9 with TRBJ1-1; 10 bases line up with TRBD1. V dropped 3 bases and J dropped 3; count of bases not matched to a gene: 5. Germline V gives CDR1 SGDLS, CDR2 YYNGEE. CDR3 size: 15 residues. The CDR3 coding sequence is TGTGCCAGCAGCGCCCGGACAGGGGGTCACACTGAAGCTTTCTTT. The encoded protein is CASSARTGGHTEAFF.

In its sample, this clone was seen a few times. V and J are TRBV7-3 and TRBJ1-1; 7 positions agree with TRBD1. Germline V gives CDR1 SGHTA, CDR2 FQGTGA. This CDR3 region has 15 residues. Trimming removed 5 bases from V and 3 bases from J; junction bases left unmatched: 9. The chain's CDR3 is CASSTGTVLYTEAFF. The CDR3 DNA is TGTGCCAGCAGCACCGGGACAGTCCTATACACTGAAGCTTTCTTT.

The J gene is TRBJ2-7, the V gene TRBV5-1; D is perhaps TRBD2 (6 bases). Trimming pared 2 bases from V and 3 bases from J, leaving 21 bases between. Germline CDR1 SGHRS, CDR2 YFSETQ. This CDR3 has 17 residues. The CDR3 region is CASSLNPGPVEGYEQYF. The CDR3 DNA reads as TGCGCCAGCAGCTTAAATCCGGGGCCGGTGGAGGGCTACGAGCAGTACTTC.

The V and J genes are TRBV6-5 and TRBJ2-3; 7 nucleotides match TRBD2. The CDR3 sequence is 15 residues long. The germline CDR1 and CDR2 sequences are MNHEY and SVGAGI. Germline trimming cut 3 bases from V and 5 bases from J; bases unmatched to any gene: 8. The CDR3 coding sequence is TGTGCCAGCAGTTATGGACTAGAAGCGGTAGATACGCAGTATTTT. This encodes CASSYGLEAVDTQYF.

The CDR3 loop reads CASSPWTGESSPLHF. The CDR3, as DNA: TGCGCCAGCAGCCCGTGGACAGGGGAGAGTTCACCCCTCCACTTT. The V and J genes are TRBV5-1 and TRBJ1-6, with 9 bases aligning to TRBD1. CDR1 SGHRS and CDR2 YFSETQ come from the germline V gene. The CDR3 is 15 amino acids. V shed 4 bases and J 9 bases; nucleotides not matched to a gene: 8.

The rearrangement joins TRBV5-6 to TRBJ2-3, with 7 bases aligning to TRBD2. The CDR3 runs to 13 residues. V was pared by 5 bases and J by 9 bases, with 9 bases of the junction left unmatched. Germline V gene data show CDR1 as SGHDT and CDR2 as YYEEEE. This CDR3 is CASRARWEGTQYF. CDR3 DNA sequence: TGTGCCAGCAGGGCCAGGTGGGAGGGGACGCAGTATTTT. Looking up the rest from reference TRBV5-6 and TRBJ2-3 gives the full variable domain: DAGVTQSPTHLIKTRGQQVTLRCSPKSGHDTVSWYQQALGQGPQFIFQYYEEEERQRGNFPDRFSGHQFPNYSSELNVNALLLGDSALYLCASRARWEGTQYFGPGTRLTVL.

The rearrangement links TRBV4-2 to TRBJ1-4; TRBD1 matches at 12 bases. CDR1 LGHNA and CDR2 YNFKEQ come from the germline V gene. V was clipped by 0 bases and J by 8 bases; unmatched bases: 4. The CDR3 is made up of 16 amino acids. The CDR3 DNA reads TGTGCCAGCAGCCAAGATCCAGGGACAGGGGGCGAAAAACTGTTTTTT. The encoded protein is CASSQDPGTGGEKLFF.

V usage is TRBV7-3 and J usage is TRBJ2-1; tentative D call: TRBD2 (6 bases). CDR1 SGHTA and CDR2 FQGTGA come from the germline V gene. Trimming stripped 2 bases from V and 5 bases from J, with 13 bases between. The CDR3 has 15 amino acids. In nucleotides, the CDR3 is TGTGCCAGCAGCTTAGGACACGCGGGGAACAATGAGCAGTTCTTC. Encoded protein: CASSLGHAGNNEQFF.

The rearrangement uses TRBV27 and TRBJ2-5; 12 nucleotides line up with TRBD2. The germline V gene has CDR1 MNHEY and CDR2 SMNVEV (reference sequence). Unmatched junction bases numbered 3, after V lost 5 bases and J lost 2 bases. CDR3 size: 15 residues. CDR3 sequence: CASSPGLAGQETQYF. The CDR3, as DNA: TGTGCCAGCAGTCCCGGACTAGCGGGGCAAGAGACCCAGTACTTC.

This clone appeared a few times. The chain carries TRBV5-6 and TRBJ2-7; D not certain. Germline V gene lookup returns CDR1 SGHDT and CDR2 YYEEEE. This CDR3 spans 16 amino acids. Trimming took 4 bases from V and 0 from J, leaving 17 bases between them. CDR3 protein: CASSPNMGQYSYEQYF. Written as DNA, the CDR3 is TGTGCCAGCAGCCCTAACATGGGCCAATACTCCTACGAGCAGTACTTC.

V gene TRBV7-3 combines with J gene TRBJ2-7, with D perhaps assigned TRBD1 or TRBD2 (5 bases each). The assigned J gene may be wrong: the sequence end matches TRBJ2-5 better. CDR1 is SGHTA and CDR2 is FQGTGA in the germline V gene. CDR3 length equals 13 residues. CDR3 amino acids: CASSRGEGQTQYF. The CDR3 nucleotides are TGTGCCAGCAGCCGTGGCGAGGGACAGACCCAGTACTTC.